The clone carrying this TCR beta chain showed up many times. Its antigen remains unidentified. TCRdb called the 5' RACE reads again in MiXCR, with one record for every CDR3 protein. The sample records 25,000 to 35,000 distinct CDR3 sequences, about 8.8% being singletons. These data originate in a study of spatial heterogeneity in lung cancer. Study-level information: Detection consistently captured more beta-chain sequences than alpha-chain sequences. Averaged across combinations, each unique TCR and UMI pairing appeared more than ten times in raw reads, which were uncorrected.

Study results and caveats: Circulating ubiquitous expanded tumor TCRs were observed more frequently at resection than at follow-up.

In germline, CDR1 is KGHDR, CDR2 SFDVKD. This CDR3 is 13 amino acids long. Deletions cut 4 bases from V and 5 bases from J, with 8 bases between. Time point given: sample taken at primary tumor resection. Sequencing of whole RNA from tumor, nontumor lung or frozen PBMC involved no sorting. Donation came from 70 or so patients with untreated early-stage non-small cell lung cancer. This material consisted of PBMCs, taken at surgery. The chain links TRBV24-1 to TRBJ1-5; D unresolved. The TCR originated in a female donor with early-stage non-small cell lung cancer. The DNA of the CDR3 is TGTGCCACCAGTGAGTCAACTCATCAGCCCCAGCATTTT. It encodes CATSESTHQPQHF.